This TCR beta chain was sequenced for a study of blood T cell repertoires in COVID-19 (TCRdb year 2020). Notes on the research overall: The collaborator samples originated in the United States, Italy and Spain and spanned the acute and convalescent phases of COVID-19. Deeply sampled blood TCRbeta repertoires from subjects exposed to, actively infected with, or recovered from COVID-19 were included in the dataset. The sample metadata nearly always contained a de-identified subject ID, COVID-19 status, age in years and sex. HLA class I and class II types, where available, came from metadata supplied by the sample provider rather than from assay-based typing. The repertoires were released in a freely available public database intended as a resource for research on the immune response to SARS-CoV-2. The material from the prospective study consisted of cDNA or gDNA derived from T cells, B-cell-depleted T cells, or PBMCs. Samples were obtained from the ongoing ImmuneRACE study (first 160 participants) and from about 1,300 subjects provided by 6 global collaborators. The paper as a whole reports these results and caveats: Clinical and demographic metadata were provided uncurated, with the amount varying by source and participant.

CDR1 PRHDT and CDR2 FYEKMQ are derived from the germline V gene (reference sequence). There are 17 amino acids in the CDR3, from cysteine to phenylalanine inclusive. This entry keeps only the CDR3 DNA: 51 bases, framed from base 1. Deletion took 4 bases off V and 0 bases off J, with a span of 18 bases between the germline ends. As concerns this clone: What antigen it recognizes has not been identified. Base quality data are lacking; no much larger clone is found one base away.

The collaborating institutions used their own protocols to collect whole blood in K2EDTA tubes. For TCRbeta analysis, collaborators shipped samples as frozen whole blood, isolated PBMCs, or DNA extracted from either of those sample types. TCRbeta CDR3 regions were amplified from genomic DNA by means of the immunoSEQ Assay, a bias-controlled multiplex PCR. The original methods were these. Within the assay, amplification of reference gene primers was used to estimate how many nucleated cells each sample contained. To quantify the absolute abundance of each unique TCRbeta CDR3 rearrangement, sequence reads were collapsed and filtered. Productive Simpson clonality was computed per sample as the square root of Simpson's diversity index over productive rearrangements. This immuneACCESS table, as held by TCRdb, lists in-frame sequences with V and J called but not all clones. Of the missing ones, under half trace to an unresolved V gene in checked studies; the others have no known cause. V, J and clone size were drawn from that table, and D and trimming were deduced from the DNA. In this sample the table shows around 210,000 clones, approximately 86% of which occur a single time. More than 1.4% of the sample is in the top ten clones.

The source is a man aged 18 to 30 with active or convalescent COVID-19. Sequenced input: peripheral blood. The chain is encoded by TRBV13 joined to TRBJ1-1, with no reliable assignment of the D segment. The nucleotide sequence reads TGTGCCAGCAGCTCCATTGTCGGGGAGGCGGTGAACACTGAAGCTTTCTTT. Translated, it gives CASSSIVGEAVNTEAFF.